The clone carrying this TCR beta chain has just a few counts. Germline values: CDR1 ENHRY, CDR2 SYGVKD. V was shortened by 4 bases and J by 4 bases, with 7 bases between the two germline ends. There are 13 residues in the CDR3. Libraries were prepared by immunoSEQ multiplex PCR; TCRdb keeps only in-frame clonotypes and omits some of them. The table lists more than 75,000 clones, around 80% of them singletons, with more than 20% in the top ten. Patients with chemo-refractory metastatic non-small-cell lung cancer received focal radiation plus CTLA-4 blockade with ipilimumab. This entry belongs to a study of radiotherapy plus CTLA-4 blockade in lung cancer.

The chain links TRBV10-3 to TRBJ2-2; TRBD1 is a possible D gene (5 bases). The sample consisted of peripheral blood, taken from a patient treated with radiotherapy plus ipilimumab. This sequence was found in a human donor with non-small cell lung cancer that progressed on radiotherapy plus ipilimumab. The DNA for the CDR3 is TGTGCCATCAGTGCAGACAGCACCGGGGAGCTGTTTTTT. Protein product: CAISADSTGELFF.